This T cell receptor (beta chain) originates from a study of T-cell memory formation after mild COVID-19. The overall study: TCR clusters were largely donor specific. Findings and caveats of the study: The finding that pre-infection memory included some responding clones suggested that cross-reactive memory joined. Researchers report contracting CD4+ clones mostly in CM and EM, with CD8+ clones in EMRA.

CDR3 length: 14 amino acids. CDR1 SGHTA and CDR2 FQGNSA come from the germline V gene. Trimming stripped 6 bases from V and 0 bases from J, with 9 bases between. Turning to this clonotype: Antigen specificity is unknown.

TCRdb ran MiXCR on the 5' RACE reads and lists one entry per CDR3 protein. The repertoire includes about 470,000 distinct CDR3 sequences, 15% to 20% of them detected once, and 10% to 15% sits in the top ten. The receptor's source is an adult woman who had mild COVID-19 (a few samples of this study predate the infection). Cell type and time point are not known. This chain joins TRBV7-2 and TRBJ1-3, with a weak D call TRBD1 (6 bases). The sequenced sample consisted of PBMCs or a T cell subset sorted from them (not recorded which). CDR3 nucleotide sequence: TGTGCCAGCAGGCAGGGGCTCTCTGGAAACACCATATATTTT. Protein: CASRQGLSGNTIYF. Complete variable domain (other parts from reference TRBV7-2 and TRBJ1-3): GAGVSQSPSNKVTEKGKDVELRCDPISGHTALYWYRQSLGQGLEFLIYFQGNSAPDKSGLPSDRFSAERTGGSVSTLTIQRTQQEDSAVYLCASRQGLSGNTIYFGEGSWLTVV.